This entry is about one T cell receptor beta chain. The antigen is unknown. The data originate from a study of T cell repertoires in cytomegalovirus infection. Study details: From public TCR beta signatures came an indication of both CMV infection and matching HLA type.

The V gene lost 0 bases and the J gene lost 1 base, with 6 bases spanning the gap. The CDR3 is 13 residues long. Per germline, CDR1 DFQATT and CDR2 SNEGSKA (reference sequence). MiXCR was run by TCRdb on the reads, yielding one entry per CDR3 protein. The sample has around 770,000 distinct CDR3 sequences, about 27% seen once. This chain joins TRBV20-1 and TRBJ2-5; D remains unclear. The source is a human donor in good health (CMV status not recorded). Some clones in this sample may be carry-over from other donors' samples. Sequenced material: cultured CD8+ T cells from PBMCs, taken from culture after CMV antigen stimulation. As DNA, the CDR3 is TGCAGTGCTAGAGATCGGCTCCAAGAGACCCAGTACTTC. This encodes CSARDRLQETQYF.